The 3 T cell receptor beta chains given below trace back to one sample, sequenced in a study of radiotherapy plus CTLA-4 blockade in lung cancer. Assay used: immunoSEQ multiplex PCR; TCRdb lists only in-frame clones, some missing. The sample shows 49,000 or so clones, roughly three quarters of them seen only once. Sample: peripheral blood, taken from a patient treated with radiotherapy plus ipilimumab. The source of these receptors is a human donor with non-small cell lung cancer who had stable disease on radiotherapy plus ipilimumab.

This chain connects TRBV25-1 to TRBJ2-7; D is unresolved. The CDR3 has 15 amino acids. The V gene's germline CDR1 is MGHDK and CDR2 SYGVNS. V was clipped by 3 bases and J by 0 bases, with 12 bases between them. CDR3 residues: CASSDAAGLSYEQYF. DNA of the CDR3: TGTGCCAGCAGTGATGCGGCAGGTCTCTCCTACGAGCAGTACTTC.

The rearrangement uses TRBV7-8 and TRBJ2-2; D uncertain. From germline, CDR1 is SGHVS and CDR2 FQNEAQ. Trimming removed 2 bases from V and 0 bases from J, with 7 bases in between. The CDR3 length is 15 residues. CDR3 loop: CASSLRLANTGELFF. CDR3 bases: TGTGCCAGCAGCTTAAGACTGGCGAACACCGGGGAGCTGTTTTTT.

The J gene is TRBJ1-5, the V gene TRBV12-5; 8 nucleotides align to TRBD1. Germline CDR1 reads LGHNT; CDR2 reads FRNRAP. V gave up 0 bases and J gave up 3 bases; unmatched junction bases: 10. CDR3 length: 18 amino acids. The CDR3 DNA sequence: TGTGCTAGTGGTTTGGTACTGATGGGACAGGTCTCCAATCAGCCCCAGCATTTT. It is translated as CASGLVLMGQVSNQPQHF.